The rows below give T cell receptor beta chains drawn from one sample of a study of T-cell reconstitution after alpha-beta-depleted transplantation in children. MiXCR, applied by TCRdb to the PCR reads, yields one record per CDR3 protein. The data show more than 200,000 distinct CDR3 sequences, roughly 25% seen once. The sample in question was PBMCs, obtained before TCRalphabeta/CD19-depleted stem cell transplant. These receptor sequences come from a girl between 2 and 10 years old with Fanconi anemia, due to receive a stem cell transplant. Both conserved end residues are part of each CDR3. Each record gives: D gene, J gene, clone size, V gene, CDR3 length, CDR3 protein, CDR3 DNA. A D gene is named only where the DNA matches it firmly. Clone size is given for some rows only: seen once, a few or many times, or a class if the clone is expanded.

>.|TRBJ1-6|.|TRBV12-3/TRBV12-4|14
CASSLHRRNSPLHF
TGTGCCAGCAGTTTACACCGGCGAAATTCACCCCTCCACTTT
>.|TRBJ1-1|.|TRBV7-3|16
CASSSGLKVRDTEAFF
TGTGCCAGCAGCTCCGGCCTCAAAGTACGGGACACTGAAGCTTTCTTT
>.|TRBJ2-2|many|TRBV20-1|12
CSARRLAGELFF
TGCAGTGCTAGACGCCTAGCCGGGGAGCTGTTTTTT
>TRBD2|TRBJ2-1|many|TRBV29-1|13
CSELAGDKNEQFF
TGCAGCGAACTAGCGGGGGACAAGAATGAGCAGTTCTTC
>.|TRBJ2-2|few|TRBV25-1|13
CASSVTGIGELFF
TGTGCCAGCAGCGTCACAGGGATCGGGGAGCTGTTTTTT
>.|TRBJ2-1|many|TRBV3-1|16
CASSQVLGGGHGEQFF
TGTGCCAGCAGCCAGGTATTAGGCGGGGGCCACGGTGAGCAGTTCTTC
>TRBD2|TRBJ2-7|once|TRBV20-1|14
CSASVVAGGYEQYF
TGCAGTGCTAGTGTAGTAGCGGGAGGTTACGAGCAGTACTTC
>.|TRBJ1-3|.|TRBV7-2|15
CASSLGGRAGNTIYF
TGTGCCAGCAGCTTAGGGGGCAGGGCTGGAAACACCATATATTTT
>.|TRBJ1-5|few|TRBV20-1|15
CSAWVGTTFNQPQHF
TGCAGTGCCTGGGTAGGGACAACCTTCAATCAGCCCCAGCATTTT
>.|TRBJ2-7|many|TRBV29-1|13
CSVGGRGPYEQYF
TGCAGCGTTGGAGGACGGGGACCCTACGAGCAGTACTTC
>TRBD2|TRBJ2-3|.|TRBV27|17
CASSLRPSGGVSDTQYF
TGTGCCAGCAGTTTAAGGCCTAGCGGGGGGGTCTCGGATACGCAGTATTTT
>.|TRBJ2-1|.|TRBV29-1|13
CSVEGLQLNEQFF
TGCAGCGTTGAAGGACTCCAGCTCAATGAGCAGTTCTTC
>.|TRBJ2-2|many|TRBV20-1|15
CSAPRQAPNTGELFF
TGCAGTGCCCCTCGACAGGCTCCGAACACCGGGGAGCTGTTTTTT
>.|TRBJ2-7|.|TRBV20-1|15
CSASLRQGGPYEQYF
TGCAGTGCTAGTCTCCGACAGGGAGGTCCTTACGAGCAGTACTTC
>.|TRBJ2-1|few|TRBV7-2|13
CASRDLDYNEQFF
TGTGCCAGCAGAGACTTGGATTACAATGAGCAGTTCTTC
>.|TRBJ2-5|.|TRBV20-1|12
CSATTYQETQYF
TGCAGTGCTACCACGTACCAAGAGACCCAGTACTTC
>.|TRBJ2-1|.|TRBV20-1|14
CSAEGPSSYNEQFF
TGCAGTGCTGAGGGCCCGAGCTCCTACAATGAGCAGTTCTTC
>.|TRBJ2-5|.|TRBV29-1|14
CSTDLAAYQETQYF
TGCAGCACCGATCTAGCTGCGTACCAAGAGACCCAGTACTTC
>.|TRBJ2-1|.|TRBV23-1|13
CASSPQGANEQFF
TGCGCCAGCAGTCCCCAAGGGGCAAATGAGCAGTTCTTC
>TRBD1|TRBJ1-2|few|TRBV12-3/TRBV12-4|18
CASSLASLRGQGRYGYTF
TGTGCCAGCAGTTTAGCCTCTCTTAGGGGACAGGGAAGGTACGGCTACACCTTC
>TRBD2|TRBJ2-7|many|TRBV29-1|11
CSILAGYEQYF
TGCAGCATCCTAGCGGGGTACGAGCAGTACTTC
>.|TRBJ2-5|many|TRBV29-1|14
CSVVKYGSSETQYF
TGCAGCGTGGTGAAGTACGGATCCTCGGAGACCCAGTACTTC
>.|TRBJ2-2|few|TRBV6-5|16
CASTVEQGFFTGELFF
TGTGCCAGCACAGTTGAACAGGGTTTCTTCACCGGGGAGCTGTTTTTT
>.|TRBJ2-1|.|TRBV25-1|14
CASSPNPTWDEQFF
TGTGCCAGCAGCCCGAACCCCACTTGGGATGAGCAGTTCTTC
>.|TRBJ2-5|.|TRBV7-2|17
CASSLQVVVLMTETQYF
TGTGCCAGCAGCTTGCAAGTGGTAGTATTGATGACAGAGACCCAGTACTTC
>TRBD2|TRBJ2-7|.|TRBV7-8|13
CATSGTSGYEQYF
TGTGCCACCTCCGGGACTAGCGGCTACGAGCAGTACTTC
>TRBD1|TRBJ2-7|many|TRBV29-1|13
CSASRGLYYEQYF
TGCAGCGCCTCCAGGGGGCTCTACTACGAGCAGTACTTC
>.|TRBJ1-1|many|TRBV7-2|13
CASSLATGVGAFF
TGTGCCAGCAGCTTAGCGACCGGGGTTGGCGCTTTCTTT
>.|TRBJ1-1|.|TRBV10-3|15
CAISAKGGEDTEAFF
TGTGCCATCAGTGCCAAGGGGGGGGAGGACACTGAAGCTTTCTTT
>TRBD2|TRBJ2-7|.|TRBV28|15
CASSTSATRPYEQYF
TGTGCCAGCAGTACTAGCGCGACCCGTCCCTACGAGCAGTACTTC
>.|TRBJ2-1|few|TRBV7-3|16
CASSSRLVSSYNEQFF
TGTGCCAGCAGCTCTAGACTAGTCAGCTCCTACAATGAGCAGTTCTTC
>.|TRBJ2-1|few|TRBV6-5|14
CASSYEGGYNEQFF
TGTGCCAGCAGTTACGAGGGAGGTTACAATGAGCAGTTCTTC
>.|TRBJ2-3|many|TRBV20-1|13
CSADSGPTDTQYF
TGCAGTGCTGATAGCGGCCCCACAGATACGCAGTATTTT
>.|TRBJ2-7|.|TRBV15|15
CATSRERGSPYEQYF
TGTGCCACCAGCAGAGAGAGGGGGTCCCCGTACGAGCAGTACTTC
>.|TRBJ2-5|.|TRBV11-2|14
CASSPSGRPRTQYF
TGTGCCAGCTCCCCTTCGGGACGCCCCAGGACCCAGTACTTC
>TRBD2|TRBJ2-5|few|TRBV5-1|14
CASSATSAQETQYF
TGCGCCAGCAGCGCAACTAGCGCTCAAGAGACCCAGTACTTC
>TRBD1|TRBJ1-3|once|TRBV20-1|15
CSARDLQGKGNTIYF
TGCAGTGCTAGAGATCTACAGGGGAAAGGAAACACCATATATTTT
>.|TRBJ2-6|.|TRBV15|16
CATSREGSSGANVLTF
TGTGCCACCAGCAGAGAGGGCAGCTCTGGGGCCAACGTCCTGACTTTC
>.|TRBJ2-6|few|TRBV6-5|18
CASSYDRQLSSGANVLTF
TGTGCCAGCAGTTACGACCGACAATTGAGCTCTGGGGCCAACGTCCTGACTTTC
>TRBD2|TRBJ2-5|.|TRBV20-1|17
CSAAPPGAGGLQETQYF
TGCAGTGCCGCCCCACCAGGGGCGGGGGGGCTCCAAGAGACCCAGTACTTC
>.|TRBJ2-5|.|TRBV5-1|15
CASSLAEGLWETQYF
TGCGCCAGCAGCTTGGCCGAAGGGCTCTGGGAGACCCAGTACTTC
>.|TRBJ1-1|many|TRBV29-1|13
CSVGRGARTEAFF
TGCAGCGTCGGGAGGGGGGCTAGGACTGAAGCTTTCTTT
>.|TRBJ1-2|.|TRBV4-1|14
CASSLVGAGYGYTF
TGCGCCAGCAGCCTCGTCGGGGCGGGGTATGGCTACACCTTC
>.|TRBJ2-3|many|TRBV3-1|12
CASSQYADTQYF
TGTGCCAGCAGCCAATACGCCGATACGCAGTATTTT
>TRBD1|TRBJ2-2|.|TRBV9|15
CASDGTGGDGGELFF
TGTGCCAGCGACGGGACAGGGGGCGACGGCGGGGAGCTGTTTTTT
>TRBD2|TRBJ2-1|few|TRBV7-9|16
CASSLPGLAGEYEQFF
TGTGCCAGCAGCTTGCCGGGACTAGCGGGAGAGTACGAGCAGTTCTTC
>.|TRBJ2-1|many|TRBV12-3/TRBV12-4|15
CASTVSGSSYNEQFF
TGTGCCAGCACCGTTAGCGGAAGCTCCTACAATGAGCAGTTCTTC
>.|TRBJ2-1|many|TRBV20-1|13
CSARVFTYNEQFF
TGCAGTGCTAGAGTCTTTACCTACAATGAGCAGTTCTTC
>.|TRBJ2-5|many|TRBV29-1|10
CSVGEETQYF
TGCAGCGTTGGGGAAGAGACCCAGTATTTC
>.|TRBJ1-1|many|TRBV5-1|16
CASSLVVSSVNTEAFF
TGCGCCAGCAGCTTGGTGGTCTCGTCGGTGAACACTGAAGCTTTCTTT
>TRBD2|TRBJ2-7|.|TRBV12-3/TRBV12-4|19
CASSPSKNYLAGASYEQYF
TGTGCCAGCAGCCCTTCAAAAAATTATCTAGCGGGGGCGAGCTACGAGCAGTACTTC
>TRBD2|TRBJ2-1|many|TRBV20-1|15
CSARDPLAENNEQFF
TGCAGTGCTAGAGATCCCCTAGCGGAGAACAATGAGCAGTTCTTC
>TRBD2|TRBJ2-7|many|TRBV12-3/TRBV12-4|17
CASSLALAGGSSYEQYF
TGTGCCAGCAGTTTAGCGCTTGCGGGAGGGAGCTCCTACGAGCAGTACTTC
>TRBD1|TRBJ1-5|.|TRBV5-1|14
CARTGVLSNQPQHF
TGCGCCAGGACAGGGGTCCTTAGCAATCAGCCCCAGCATTTT
>TRBD2|TRBJ2-1|many|TRBV4-2|18
CASSQDFSVWREPDEQFF
TGTGCCAGCAGCCAAGATTTCTCGGTCTGGCGGGAGCCGGATGAGCAGTTCTTC
>TRBD2|TRBJ2-1|many|TRBV9|17
CASSVGAPGLAGDEQFF
TGTGCCAGCAGCGTAGGGGCTCCGGGACTAGCGGGAGATGAGCAGTTCTTC
>TRBD1|TRBJ1-2|.|TRBV5-1|15
CASSPLQGALRGYTF
TGCGCCAGCAGCCCTCTACAGGGGGCCTTAAGGGGCTACACCTTC
>.|TRBJ1-2|once|TRBV4-2|15
CASSRPGTANYGYTF
TGTGCCAGCAGCCGACCCGGGACTGCTAACTATGGCTACACCTTC
>.|TRBJ2-2|many|TRBV15|13
CATSRSQAGELFF
TGTGCCACCAGCCGAAGTCAGGCCGGGGAGCTGTTTTTT
>.|TRBJ1-2|.|TRBV12-3/TRBV12-4|10
CASRQYGYTF
TGTGCCAGCAGACAGTATGGCTACACCTTC